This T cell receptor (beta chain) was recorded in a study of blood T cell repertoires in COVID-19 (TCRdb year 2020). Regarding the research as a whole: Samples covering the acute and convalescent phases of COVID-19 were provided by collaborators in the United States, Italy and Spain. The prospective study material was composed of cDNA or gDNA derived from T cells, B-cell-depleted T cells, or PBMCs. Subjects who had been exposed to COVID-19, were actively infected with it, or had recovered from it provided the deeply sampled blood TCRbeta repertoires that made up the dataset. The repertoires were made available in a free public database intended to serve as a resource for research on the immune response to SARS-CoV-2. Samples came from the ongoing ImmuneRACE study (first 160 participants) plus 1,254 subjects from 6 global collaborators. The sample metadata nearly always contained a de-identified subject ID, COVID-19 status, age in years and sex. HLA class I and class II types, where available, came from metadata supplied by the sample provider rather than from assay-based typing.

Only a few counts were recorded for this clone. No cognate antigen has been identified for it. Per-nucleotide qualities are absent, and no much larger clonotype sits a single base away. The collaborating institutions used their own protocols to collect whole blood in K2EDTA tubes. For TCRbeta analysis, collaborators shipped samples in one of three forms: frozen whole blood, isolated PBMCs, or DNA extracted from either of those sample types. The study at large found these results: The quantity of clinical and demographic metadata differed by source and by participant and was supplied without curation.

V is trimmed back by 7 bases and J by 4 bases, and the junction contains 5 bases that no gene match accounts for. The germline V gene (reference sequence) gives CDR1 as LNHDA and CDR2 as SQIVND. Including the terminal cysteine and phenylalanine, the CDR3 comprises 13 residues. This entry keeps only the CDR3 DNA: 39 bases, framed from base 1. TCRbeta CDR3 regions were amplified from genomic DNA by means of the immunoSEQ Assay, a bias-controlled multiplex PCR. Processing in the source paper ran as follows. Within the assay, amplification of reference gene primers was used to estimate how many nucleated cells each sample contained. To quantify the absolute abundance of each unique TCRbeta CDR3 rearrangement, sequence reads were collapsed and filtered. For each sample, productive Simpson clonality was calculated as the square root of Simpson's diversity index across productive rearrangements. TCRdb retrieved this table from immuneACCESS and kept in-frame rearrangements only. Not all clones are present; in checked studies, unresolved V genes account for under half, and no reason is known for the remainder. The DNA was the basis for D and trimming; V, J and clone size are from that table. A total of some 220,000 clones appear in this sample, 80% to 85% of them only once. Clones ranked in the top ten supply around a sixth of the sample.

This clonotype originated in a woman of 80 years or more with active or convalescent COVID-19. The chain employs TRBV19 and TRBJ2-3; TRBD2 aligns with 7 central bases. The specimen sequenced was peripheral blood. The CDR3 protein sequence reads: CASKAGDADTQYF. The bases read TGTGCCAGTAAGGCGGGAGATGCAGATACGCAGTATTTT. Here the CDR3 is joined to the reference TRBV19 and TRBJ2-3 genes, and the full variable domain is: DGGITQSPKYLFRKEGQNVTLSCEQNLNHDAMYWYRQDPGQGLRLIYYSQIVNDFQKGDIAEGYSVSREKKESFPLTVTSAQKNPTAFYLCASKAGDADTQYFGPGTRLTVL.